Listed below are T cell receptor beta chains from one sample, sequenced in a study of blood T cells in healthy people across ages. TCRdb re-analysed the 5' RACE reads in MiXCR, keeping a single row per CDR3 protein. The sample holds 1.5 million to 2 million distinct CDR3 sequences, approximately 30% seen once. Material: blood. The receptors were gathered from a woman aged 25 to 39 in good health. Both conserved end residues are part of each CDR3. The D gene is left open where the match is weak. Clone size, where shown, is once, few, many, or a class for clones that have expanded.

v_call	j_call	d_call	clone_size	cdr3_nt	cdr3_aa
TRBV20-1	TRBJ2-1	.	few	TGCAGTGCTTCCGACTTGGCAGAAGGTTTAAAGCAGTTCTTC	CSASDLAEGLKQFF
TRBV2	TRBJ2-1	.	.	TGTGCCAGCCTCTCCCTGGGGGACCCGGGGTTCTTC	CASLSLGDPGFF
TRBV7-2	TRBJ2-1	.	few	TGTGCCAGCAGTCCGACTAAATCTTCCTACAATGAGCAGTTCTTC	CASSPTKSSYNEQFF
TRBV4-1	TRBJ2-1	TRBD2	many	TGCGCCAGCAGCCAGCCAACTAGCGGGGGGCTCAATGAGCAGTTCTTC	CASSQPTSGGLNEQFF
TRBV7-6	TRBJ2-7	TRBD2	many	TGTGCCAGCAGCCTCCTAGCGGTGTCCTACGAGCAGTACTTC	CASSLLAVSYEQYF
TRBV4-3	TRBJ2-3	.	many	TGCGCCAGCAGCCAAGTGGCCCAGGGTGCAGATACGCAGTATTTT	CASSQVAQGADTQYF
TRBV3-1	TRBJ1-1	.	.	TGTGCCAGCAGCCATCACAGGGAGGCCACTGAAGCTTTCTTT	CASSHHREATEAFF
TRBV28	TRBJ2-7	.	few	TGTGCCAGCAGTTCGATTACGGCCCCCGTAAACCAGTACTTC	CASSSITAPVNQYF
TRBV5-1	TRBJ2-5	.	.	TGCGCCAGCAGCTTGTTAGCAGCCCCCCAAGAGACCCAGTACTTC	CASSLLAAPQETQYF
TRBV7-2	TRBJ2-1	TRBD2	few	TGTGCCAGCGGAAACCGACTAGCATCGTATGAGCAGTTCTTC	CASGNRLASYEQFF
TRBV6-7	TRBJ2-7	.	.	TGTGCCAGCAGTCCAGGGACGGTACGCCCTCACGAGCAGTACTTC	CASSPGTVRPHEQYF
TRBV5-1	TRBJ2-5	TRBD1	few	TGCGCCAGCAGCCTCCGACAGGGGTGGGAGACCCAGTACTTC	CASSLRQGWETQYF
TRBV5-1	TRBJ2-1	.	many	TGCGCCAGCAGCTTGGGTTCTGGAAACAATGAGCAGTTCTTC	CASSLGSGNNEQFF
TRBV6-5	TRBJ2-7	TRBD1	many	TGTGCCAGCAGTTACGTGGGGACAGGGGGTTACGAGCAGTACTTC	CASSYVGTGGYEQYF
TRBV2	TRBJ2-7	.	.	TGTGCCAGCAGTGAGATGGGGGTCTACGAGCAGTACTTC	CASSEMGVYEQYF
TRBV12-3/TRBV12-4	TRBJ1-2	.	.	TGTGCCAGCACCCCAGGGTTTGGCTACACCTTC	CASTPGFGYTF
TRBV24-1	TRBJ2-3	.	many	TGTGCCACCAGTGTAAAAACGGCTTCTAGCACAGATACGCAGTATTTT	CATSVKTASSTDTQYF